This T cell receptor (beta chain) was obtained from a study of response to subunit inactivated influenza vaccine. Study-level points and caveats: Every seasonal influenza vaccination brings in few new T cells, the authors suggested.

TCRdb fed the RT-PCR reads into MiXCR, producing one record per CDR3 protein. The sample holds 650,000 to 800,000 distinct CDR3 sequences, more than 11% seen once. On this clonotype: What it binds is unknown.

The clonotype originates from a man aged 50 to 59 who received an inactivated influenza vaccine. The material was PBMCs from blood, obtained less than 15 days before vaccination.

The CDR3 nucleotides are TGTGCCAGCAGCTTGCAGTCCTCCGCGATTCCCTATGGCTACACCTTC. Its protein is CASSLQSSAIPYGYTF. V and J are TRBV7-2 and TRBJ1-2; D gene uncertain. V dropped 3 bases and J dropped 4 bases, with 18 bases sitting between them. Germline V gene data show CDR1 as SGHTA and CDR2 as FQGNSA. CDR3 length: 16 residues.